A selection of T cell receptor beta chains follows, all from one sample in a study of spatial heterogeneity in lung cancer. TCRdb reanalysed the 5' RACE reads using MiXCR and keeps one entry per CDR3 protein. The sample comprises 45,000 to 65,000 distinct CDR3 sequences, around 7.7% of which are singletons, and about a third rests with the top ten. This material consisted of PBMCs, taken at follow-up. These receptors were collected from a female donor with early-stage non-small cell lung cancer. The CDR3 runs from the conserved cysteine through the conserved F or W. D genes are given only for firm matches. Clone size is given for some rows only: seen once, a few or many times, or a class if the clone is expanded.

CDR3 DNA: TGCGCCAGCCGCCCTTCGAGCTCCTACAATGAGCAGTTCTTC
CDR3 protein: CASRPSSSYNEQFF
V gene: TRBV5-1
clone size: few
D gene: -
J gene: TRBJ2-1

CDR3 DNA: TGTGCCAGCATGCAGAACACCGGGGAGCTGTTTTTT
CDR3 protein: CASMQNTGELFF
V gene: TRBV6-5
clone size: many
D gene: -
J gene: TRBJ2-2

CDR3 DNA: TGTGCCAGCAGGGCAGGGGTTGAAGCTTTCTTT
CDR3 protein: CASRAGVEAFF
V gene: TRBV11-1
clone size: -
D gene: -
J gene: TRBJ1-1

CDR3 DNA: TGCAGTGCTAGAGCAGCGGGGGGGCCGGAGGAGACCCAGTACTTC
CDR3 protein: CSARAAGGPEETQYF
V gene: TRBV20-1
clone size: many
D gene: TRBD2
J gene: TRBJ2-5

CDR3 DNA: TGTGCCAGCAGTCTCCAGGGGGCTTTCACTGAAGCTTTCTTT
CDR3 protein: CASSLQGAFTEAFF
V gene: TRBV12-3/TRBV12-4
clone size: many
D gene: TRBD1
J gene: TRBJ1-1

CDR3 DNA: TGCAGCGGGTCGACGTCTAGCGTTCGAGAGACCCAGTACTTC
CDR3 protein: CSGSTSSVRETQYF
V gene: TRBV29-1
clone size: many
D gene: -
J gene: TRBJ2-5

CDR3 DNA: TGTGCCAGCTCACTTAGCGGGGGGGCGCGGAATGAGCAGTTCTTC
CDR3 protein: CASSLSGGARNEQFF
V gene: TRBV18
clone size: -
D gene: TRBD2
J gene: TRBJ2-1

CDR3 DNA: TGTGCCAGCAGGCAGTCTGCGGGCAGGGGGGCTTTCTTT
CDR3 protein: CASRQSAGRGAFF
V gene: TRBV28
clone size: many
D gene: TRBD1
J gene: TRBJ1-1

CDR3 DNA: TGTGCCAGCGAGCCCCAGGGGACAGGAGAAGCTTTCTTT
CDR3 protein: CASEPQGTGEAFF
V gene: TRBV2
clone size: -
D gene: TRBD1
J gene: TRBJ1-1

CDR3 DNA: TGCGCCAGCAGCTTGACAGTCGGCAGGGGCTACACCTTC
CDR3 protein: CASSLTVGRGYTF
V gene: TRBV5-1
clone size: -
D gene: -
J gene: TRBJ1-2

CDR3 DNA: TGTACCAGCAGCTTAACTGTACAGGGAGAAAAACTGTTTTTT
CDR3 protein: CTSSLTVQGEKLFF
V gene: TRBV7-9
clone size: -
D gene: -
J gene: TRBJ1-4

CDR3 DNA: TGTGCCAGCAGTTTACAGGGGTTTAGCACAGATACGCAGTATTTT
CDR3 protein: CASSLQGFSTDTQYF
V gene: TRBV28
clone size: few
D gene: -
J gene: TRBJ2-3

CDR3 DNA: TGCAGCGTGCGACAGGCAGCAAGCTCTGGAAACACCATATATTTT
CDR3 protein: CSVRQAASSGNTIYF
V gene: TRBV29-1
clone size: many
D gene: -
J gene: TRBJ1-3

CDR3 DNA: TGCGCCAGCAGCTTGGCCTGGGAATTTGGGACCTATGGCTACACCTTC
CDR3 protein: CASSLAWEFGTYGYTF
V gene: TRBV5-1
clone size: -
D gene: -
J gene: TRBJ1-2

CDR3 DNA: TGTGCCAGCAGCTCGAGGGGCTCCAAAAACATTCAGTACTTC
CDR3 protein: CASSSRGSKNIQYF
V gene: TRBV11-2
clone size: many
D gene: -
J gene: TRBJ2-4

CDR3 DNA: TGCAGCGCTGACAGGGGCTACACCTTC
CDR3 protein: CSADRGYTF
V gene: TRBV29-1
clone size: -
D gene: -
J gene: TRBJ1-2

CDR3 DNA: TGTGCCAGCAGTTTGGCGGGGGGAACGCGGGTCGATCAGCCCCAGCATTTT
CDR3 protein: CASSLAGGTRVDQPQHF
V gene: TRBV12-3/TRBV12-4
clone size: few
D gene: -
J gene: TRBJ1-5

CDR3 DNA: TGTGCCAGCAGTGCCGGACAGGGTAGGGCTCAGCCCCAGCATTTT
CDR3 protein: CASSAGQGRAQPQHF
V gene: TRBV27
clone size: few
D gene: TRBD1
J gene: TRBJ1-5

CDR3 DNA: TGTGCCAGCAGCCAATCTCGAGTGGTGGCCGGGGAGCTGTTTTTT
CDR3 protein: CASSQSRVVAGELFF
V gene: TRBV7-8
clone size: many
D gene: -
J gene: TRBJ2-2

CDR3 DNA: TGTGCCAGCAGTGATGAGTCGGGTTCACCCCTCCACTTT
CDR3 protein: CASSDESGSPLHF
V gene: TRBV2
clone size: many
D gene: -
J gene: TRBJ1-6

CDR3 DNA: TGTGCCAGCAACGTCTTCCGGGACAGCCTCTACGAGCAGTACTTC
CDR3 protein: CASNVFRDSLYEQYF
V gene: TRBV6-1
clone size: few
D gene: TRBD1
J gene: TRBJ2-7

CDR3 DNA: TGCGCCACAGCCAGTGGGGACGGACTCTACGAGCAGTACTTC
CDR3 protein: CATASGDGLYEQYF
V gene: TRBV5-1
clone size: many
D gene: -
J gene: TRBJ2-7

CDR3 DNA: TGTGCCAGCAGCTTCGGGACTCGTCCCGGGGAGCAGTTCTTC
CDR3 protein: CASSFGTRPGEQFF
V gene: TRBV7-2
clone size: -
D gene: -
J gene: TRBJ2-1

CDR3 DNA: TGCAGTGAGTTAAGGGGGCCCACTGAAGCTTTCTTT
CDR3 protein: CSELRGPTEAFF
V gene: TRBV20-1
clone size: few
D gene: TRBD1
J gene: TRBJ1-1

CDR3 DNA: TGTGCCAGCAGCTTAATTAACCGCCCAGGCTATGGCTACACCTTC
CDR3 protein: CASSLINRPGYGYTF
V gene: TRBV7-2
clone size: many
D gene: -
J gene: TRBJ1-2